A selection of T cell receptor beta chains follows, all from one sample in a study of blood T cell repertoires in COVID-19. Profiling relied on immunoSEQ multiplex PCR, and the TCRdb table lists in-frame clones only, not all of them. The table lists some 250,000 clones, approximately 86% of them singletons. The sequenced sample was peripheral blood. The receptors were gathered from a woman in her twenties or thirties who had recovered from COVID-19. Each CDR3 is given with its conserved first and last residue. D genes are given only for firm matches. Only part of the rows carry a size: once, few, many, or a class if the clone is expanded.

length: 17
V: TRBV11-2
size: .
D: TRBD2
J: TRBJ2-3
CDR3: CASSLVTSGRPTDTQYF
DNA: TGTGCCAGCAGCTTAGTTACTAGCGGGCGACCCACAGATACGCAGTATTTT

length: 14
V: TRBV7-9
size: .
D: TRBD2
J: TRBJ2-5
CDR3: CASGSGLASETQYF
DNA: TGTGCCAGCGGATCAGGACTAGCCTCTGAGACCCAGTACTTC

length: 14
V: TRBV7-9
size: .
D: .
J: TRBJ2-7
CDR3: CASSSTGWSYEQYF
DNA: TGTGCCAGCAGCTCTACGGGGTGGTCCTACGAGCAGTACTTC

length: 14
V: TRBV6-5
size: .
D: .
J: TRBJ1-1
CDR3: CASSYEGVSTEAFF
DNA: TGTGCCAGCAGTTACGAGGGGGTGAGCACTGAAGCTTTCTTT

length: 13
V: TRBV5-4
size: .
D: .
J: TRBJ2-3
CDR3: CASSWPNTDTQYF
DNA: TGTGCCAGCAGCTGGCCGAACACAGATACGCAGTATTTT

length: 15
V: TRBV19
size: .
D: TRBD2
J: TRBJ2-2
CDR3: CASTVLAGNTGELFF
DNA: TGTGCCAGTACCGTACTAGCGGGCAACACCGGGGAGCTGTTTTTT

length: 14
V: TRBV5-4
size: .
D: .
J: TRBJ2-3
CDR3: CASRYGLSTDTQYF
DNA: TGTGCCAGCAGATACGGACTTAGCACAGATACGCAGTATTTT

length: 14
V: TRBV2
size: .
D: TRBD1
J: TRBJ2-7
CDR3: CASSLWDRGSEQYF
DNA: TGTGCCAGCAGCTTGTGGGACAGGGGTTCCGAGCAGTACTTC

length: 15
V: TRBV15
size: .
D: TRBD1
J: TRBJ2-5
CDR3: CATSKVGTGVETQYF
DNA: TGTGCCACCAGCAAGGTGGGAACAGGGGTCGAGACCCAGTACTTC

length: 11
V: TRBV30
size: .
D: .
J: TRBJ2-1
CDR3: CAWSRMNEQFF
DNA: TGTGCCTGGAGCAGGATGAATGAGCAGTTCTTC

length: 14
V: TRBV6-4
size: .
D: TRBD2
J: TRBJ2-1
CDR3: CASSIAGGRNEQFF
DNA: TGTGCCAGCAGTATAGCGGGGGGGCGGAATGAGCAGTTCTTC

length: 13
V: TRBV4-1
size: .
D: TRBD2
J: TRBJ2-3
CDR3: CASSPRERDTQYF
DNA: TGCGCCAGCAGCCCGCGGGAGAGAGATACGCAGTATTTT

length: 17
V: TRBV23-1
size: .
D: .
J: TRBJ1-3
CDR3: CASSRPWAREAGNTIYF
DNA: TGCGCCAGCAGTCGCCCTTGGGCCAGGGAAGCTGGAAACACCATATATTTT

length: 16
V: TRBV9
size: .
D: .
J: TRBJ2-1
CDR3: CASSVTGTQKYNEQFF
DNA: TGTGCCAGCAGCGTCACCGGGACTCAAAAATACAATGAGCAGTTCTTC

length: 14
V: TRBV4-1
size: .
D: .
J: TRBJ1-1
CDR3: CASSQGPTGTEAFF
DNA: TGCGCCAGCAGCCAGGGCCCGACCGGCACTGAAGCTTTCTTT

length: 13
V: TRBV5-1
size: .
D: .
J: TRBJ2-5
CDR3: CASSLRLQETQYF
DNA: TGCGCCAGCAGCTTGCGTCTACAAGAGACCCAGTACTTC

length: 15
V: TRBV7-9
size: .
D: TRBD1
J: TRBJ2-2
CDR3: CASERGTGSAGELFF
DNA: TGTGCCAGCGAAAGAGGGACAGGGTCAGCCGGGGAGCTGTTTTTT

length: 17
V: TRBV14
size: once
D: TRBD2
J: TRBJ2-1
CDR3: CASSQVKLAGGLNEQFF
DNA: TGTGCCAGCAGCCAAGTGAAGCTAGCGGGGGGCCTCAATGAGCAGTTCTTC

length: 15
V: TRBV7-7
size: .
D: TRBD2
J: TRBJ2-1
CDR3: CASSLGTSSGNEQFF
DNA: TGTGCCAGCAGCTTAGGGACTAGCAGCGGCAATGAGCAGTTCTTC

length: 13
V: TRBV5-1
size: .
D: .
J: TRBJ1-1
CDR3: CASSLSRNTEAFF
DNA: TGCGCCAGCAGCTTGTCTCGGAACACTGAAGCTTTCTTT

length: 20
V: TRBV6-2/TRBV6-3
size: .
D: TRBD1
J: TRBJ1-5
CDR3: CASSSRPRDSPTQRRSPQHF
DNA: TGTGCCAGCAGTTCCCGGCCTAGGGACAGTCCAACCCAACGGCGATCGCCCCAGCATTTT

length: 14
V: TRBV29-1
size: .
D: .
J: TRBJ1-3
CDR3: CSVGTVSSGNTIYF
DNA: TGCAGCGTGGGGACTGTGAGCTCTGGAAACACCATATATTTT

length: 15
V: TRBV7-9
size: once
D: TRBD2
J: TRBJ2-1
CDR3: CASSSSGGELNEQFF
DNA: TGTGCCAGCAGCTCTAGCGGGGGGGAATTGAATGAGCAGTTCTTC

length: 13
V: TRBV18
size: few
D: .
J: TRBJ2-7
CDR3: CASSPEEDYEQYF
DNA: TGTGCCAGCTCACCGGAGGAAGACTACGAGCAGTACTTC

length: 11
V: TRBV10-3
size: .
D: .
J: TRBJ2-1
CDR3: CAISVNREQFF
DNA: TGTGCCATCAGTGTGAACCGGGAGCAGTTCTTC

length: 14
V: TRBV5-6
size: .
D: TRBD1
J: TRBJ2-3
CDR3: CASSETGNDDTQYF
DNA: TGTGCCAGCAGCGAGACAGGGAACGATGATACGCAGTATTTT

length: 16
V: TRBV19
size: once
D: TRBD2
J: TRBJ2-1
CDR3: CASSPAGRGGYNEQFF
DNA: TGTGCCAGTAGCCCAGCGGGGCGGGGGGGCTACAATGAGCAGTTCTTC

length: 16
V: TRBV19
size: .
D: TRBD1
J: TRBJ1-2
CDR3: CASSSGTGGSHYGYTF
DNA: TGTGCCAGTAGTTCCGGGACAGGGGGTTCTCACTATGGCTACACCTTC

length: 14
V: TRBV2
size: .
D: .
J: TRBJ2-2
CDR3: CASRLTQGSGELFF
DNA: TGTGCCAGCAGATTGACACAGGGAAGTGGGGAGCTGTTTTTT

length: 13
V: TRBV6-5
size: few
D: .
J: TRBJ1-5
CDR3: CASTTISGMTQHF
DNA: TGTGCCAGCACCACCATAAGCGGGATGACCCAGCATTTT

length: 12
V: TRBV5-1
size: .
D: .
J: TRBJ2-7
CDR3: CASSPRTDEQYF
DNA: TGCGCCAGCAGCCCGAGGACAGACGAGCAGTACTTC

length: 13
V: TRBV12-3/TRBV12-4
size: .
D: .
J: TRBJ1-5
CDR3: CASSSYSNQPQHF
DNA: TGTGCCAGCAGTTCGTATAGCAATCAGCCCCAGCATTTT

length: 16
V: TRBV7-9
size: .
D: .
J: TRBJ2-1
CDR3: CASRSASGLTYNEQFF
DNA: TGTGCCAGCAGGTCCGCATCAGGGCTCACCTACAATGAGCAGTTCTTC

length: 16
V: TRBV24-1
size: .
D: TRBD2
J: TRBJ2-1
CDR3: CATSDPLAGGNNEQFF
DNA: TGTGCCACCAGTGACCCTCTAGCGGGGGGAAACAATGAGCAGTTCTTC

length: 14
V: TRBV6-2/TRBV6-3
size: once
D: .
J: TRBJ2-3
CDR3: CASSKTGATDTQYF
DNA: TGTGCCAGCAGTAAGACAGGAGCCACAGATACGCAGTATTTT

length: 15
V: TRBV4-1
size: .
D: TRBD1
J: TRBJ1-1
CDR3: CASSHPGQGSTEAFF
DNA: TGCGCCAGCAGCCATCCGGGACAGGGGTCCACTGAAGCTTTCTTT

length: 12
V: TRBV27
size: .
D: .
J: TRBJ2-1
CDR3: CASSDRTDEQFF
DNA: TGTGCCAGCAGCGATAGAACGGATGAGCAGTTCTTC

length: 16
V: TRBV30
size: .
D: TRBD1
J: TRBJ1-5
CDR3: CAWSAYGQGAAQPQHF
DNA: TGTGCCTGGAGTGCCTACGGGCAGGGGGCTGCTCAGCCCCAGCATTTT

length: 17
V: TRBV7-2
size: .
D: TRBD2
J: TRBJ2-7
CDR3: CASSPPGLAVSSYEQYF
DNA: TGTGCCAGCAGCCCACCGGGACTAGCGGTGAGCTCCTACGAGCAGTACTTC

length: 14
V: TRBV3-1/TRBV3-2
size: .
D: .
J: TRBJ1-1
CDR3: CASSHPGPNTEAFF
DNA: TGTGCCAGCAGCCACCCAGGCCCGAACACTGAAGCTTTCTTT

length: 15
V: TRBV5-1
size: .
D: TRBD1
J: TRBJ1-6
CDR3: CASSSTGADNSPLHF
DNA: TGCGCCAGCAGCTCGACAGGGGCCGATAATTCACCCCTCCACTTT

length: 13
V: TRBV6-2/TRBV6-3
size: .
D: .
J: TRBJ2-3
CDR3: CASSILDKGVQYF
DNA: TGTGCCAGCAGTATCCTCGACAAGGGGGTCCAGTATTTT

length: 14
V: TRBV19
size: many
D: TRBD1
J: TRBJ2-3
CDR3: CASTSGQGTDTQYF
DNA: TGTGCCAGTACCTCCGGACAGGGCACAGATACGCAGTATTTT

length: 13
V: TRBV3-1/TRBV3-2
size: .
D: .
J: TRBJ1-5
CDR3: CASSQSPNQPQHF
DNA: TGTGCCAGCAGCCAGTCTCCCAATCAGCCCCAGCATTTT

length: 18
V: TRBV5-5
size: .
D: TRBD2
J: TRBJ2-1
CDR3: CASSSGGASGISYNEQFF
DNA: TGTGCCAGCAGCTCGGGAGGGGCTTCGGGGATCTCCTACAATGAGCAGTTCTTC

length: 14
V: TRBV27
size: once
D: TRBD1
J: TRBJ2-7
CDR3: CASSRQGPSYEQYF
DNA: TGTGCCAGCAGCCGACAGGGGCCATCCTACGAGCAGTACTTC

length: 15
V: TRBV5-1
size: .
D: TRBD2
J: TRBJ2-2
CDR3: CASSGLAGETGELFF
DNA: TGCGCCAGCAGCGGACTAGCGGGGGAGACCGGGGAGCTGTTTTTT

length: 15
V: TRBV10-1
size: .
D: TRBD1
J: TRBJ2-2
CDR3: CASRPGQGKTGELFF
DNA: TGCGCCAGCAGACCGGGACAGGGTAAAACCGGGGAGCTGTTTTTT

length: 13
V: TRBV9
size: .
D: .
J: TRBJ1-3
CDR3: CASSGGGGDTIYF
DNA: TGTGCCAGCAGCGGGGGCGGCGGGGACACCATATATTTT